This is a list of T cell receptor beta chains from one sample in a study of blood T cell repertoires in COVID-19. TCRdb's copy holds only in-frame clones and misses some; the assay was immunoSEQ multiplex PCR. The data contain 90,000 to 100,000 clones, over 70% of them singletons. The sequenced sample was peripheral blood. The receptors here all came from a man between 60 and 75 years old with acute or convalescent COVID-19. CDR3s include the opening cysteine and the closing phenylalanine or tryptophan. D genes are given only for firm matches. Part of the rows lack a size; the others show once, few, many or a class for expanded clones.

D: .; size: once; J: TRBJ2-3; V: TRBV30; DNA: TGTGCCTGGAGTATCAGGGGCTCCACAGATACGCAGTATTTT; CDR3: CAWSIRGSTDTQYF
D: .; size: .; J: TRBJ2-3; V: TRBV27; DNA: TGTGCCAGCAGAATCCGTCGGGTCACAGATACGCAGTATTTT; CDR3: CASRIRRVTDTQYF
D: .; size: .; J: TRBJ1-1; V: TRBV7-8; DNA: TGTGCCAGCAGCCTTAATCGACAGTCACAAGCTTTCTTT; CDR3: CASSLNRQSQAFF
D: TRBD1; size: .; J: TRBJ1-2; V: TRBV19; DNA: TGTGCCAGCCGCGGACAGGGGAGAGCCTATGGCTACACCTTC; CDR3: CASRGQGRAYGYTF
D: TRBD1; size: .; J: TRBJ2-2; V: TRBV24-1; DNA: TGTGCCACCAGTGATTCCCGGACAGGGGAGCAGGGGGAGCTGTTTTTT; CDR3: CATSDSRTGEQGELFF
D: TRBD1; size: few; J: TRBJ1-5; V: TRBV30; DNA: TGTGCCTGGAGTATACCAGGGACAGGGGGGGATCAGCCCCAGCATTTT; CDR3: CAWSIPGTGGDQPQHF
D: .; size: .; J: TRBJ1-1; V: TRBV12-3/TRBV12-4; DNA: TGTGCCAGCAGTCCCCCACAGGGCACTGAAGCTTTCTTT; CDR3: CASSPPQGTEAFF
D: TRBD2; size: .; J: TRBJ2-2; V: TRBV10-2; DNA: TGCGCCAGCAACTCGGGGGAGGGGAGCACCGGGGAGCTGTTTTTT; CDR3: CASNSGEGSTGELFF
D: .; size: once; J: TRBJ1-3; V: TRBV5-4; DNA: TGTGCCAGCAGCCCGGCGGACTCGAGGGAGGGAAACACCATATATTTT; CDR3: CASSPADSREGNTIYF
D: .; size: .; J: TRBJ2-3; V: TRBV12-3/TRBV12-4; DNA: TGTGCCAGCAGTTTTAGCGCTGGAGATACGCAGTATTTT; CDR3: CASSFSAGDTQYF
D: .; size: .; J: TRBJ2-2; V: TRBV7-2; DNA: TGTGCCAGCAGCTTATTTCAGGGTTCGAACACCGGGGAGCTGTTTTTT; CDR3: CASSLFQGSNTGELFF
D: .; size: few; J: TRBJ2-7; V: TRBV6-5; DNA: TGTGCCAGCAGTTACTCACTACCCCCATCCTACGAGCAGTACTTC; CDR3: CASSYSLPPSYEQYF
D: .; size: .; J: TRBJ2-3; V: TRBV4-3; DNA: TGCGCCAGCAGCCAAGAGGCCCTTCGCACAGATACGCAGTATTTT; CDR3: CASSQEALRTDTQYF
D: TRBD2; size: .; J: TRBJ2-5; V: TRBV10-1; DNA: TGCGCCAGCAGTGTTAGTAGCGGGGGACAAGAGACCCAGTACTTC; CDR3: CASSVSSGGQETQYF
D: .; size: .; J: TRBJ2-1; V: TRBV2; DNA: TGTGCCATCCTGGAGAATTACAATGAGCAGTTCTTC; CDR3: CAILENYNEQFF
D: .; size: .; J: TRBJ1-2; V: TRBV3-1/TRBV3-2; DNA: TGTGCCAGCAGCCAAGTGGGCAACTATGGCTACACCTTC; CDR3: CASSQVGNYGYTF
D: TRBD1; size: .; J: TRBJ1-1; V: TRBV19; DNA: TGTGCCAGTAGTTTCCGGACAGGGGCAGCGGGCACTGAAGCTTTCTTT; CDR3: CASSFRTGAAGTEAFF
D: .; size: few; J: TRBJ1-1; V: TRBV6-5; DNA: TGTGCCTCTCAAATAGGACATGCTTTGGGCACTGAAGCTTTCTTT; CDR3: CASQIGHALGTEAFF
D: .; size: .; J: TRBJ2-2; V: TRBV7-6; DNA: TGTGCCAGCAGCTTAGAAAGGCAGGGCAGCACCGGGGAGCTGTTTTTT; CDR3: CASSLERQGSTGELFF
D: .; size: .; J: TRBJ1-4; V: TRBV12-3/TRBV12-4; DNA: TGTGCCAGCAATCGCAGGGATGGAGAAAAACTGTTTTTT; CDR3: CASNRRDGEKLFF
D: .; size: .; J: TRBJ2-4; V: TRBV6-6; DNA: TGTGCCAGCAGTCCGCCCCGGACAGAAAACATTCAGTACTTC; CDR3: CASSPPRTENIQYF
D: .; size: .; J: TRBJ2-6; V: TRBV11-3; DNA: TGTGCCAGCAGCTTAGTTACAGGGGCCAACGTCCTGACTTTC; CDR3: CASSLVTGANVLTF
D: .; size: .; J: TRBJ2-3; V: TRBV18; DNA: TGTGCCAGCTCCCCACAAGGGGGAGGGCGGTCAGATACGCAGTATTTT; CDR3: CASSPQGGGRSDTQYF
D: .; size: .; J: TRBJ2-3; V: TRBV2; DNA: TGTGCCAGCAGTGAAAACAGGGCGCAGTATTTT; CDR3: CASSENRAQYF
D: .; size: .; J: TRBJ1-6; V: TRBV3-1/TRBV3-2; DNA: TGTGCCAGCAGCCAAGATAGACAGTCGATTTCACCCCTCCACTTT; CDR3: CASSQDRQSISPLHF
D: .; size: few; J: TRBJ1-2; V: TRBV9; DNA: TGTGCCAGCAGCGTAGAAATACGGGGAGGCTACACCTTC; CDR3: CASSVEIRGGYTF
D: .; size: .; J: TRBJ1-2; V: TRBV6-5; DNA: TGTGCCAGCAGTTATTCGAACCCAGGGGCGGGCTATGGCTACACCTTC; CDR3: CASSYSNPGAGYGYTF
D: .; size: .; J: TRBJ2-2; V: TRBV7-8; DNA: TGTGCCAGCAGCGCGACAGGCACCGGGGAGCTGTTTTTT; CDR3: CASSATGTGELFF
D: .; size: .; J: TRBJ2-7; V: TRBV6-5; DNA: TGTGCCAGCAGTCCTCGCCAGGGTGCAGCCTACGAGCAGTACTTC; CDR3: CASSPRQGAAYEQYF
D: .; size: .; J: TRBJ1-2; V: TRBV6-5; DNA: TGTGCCAGCAGTACCAACACGAAGCGCTATGGCTACACCTTC; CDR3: CASSTNTKRYGYTF
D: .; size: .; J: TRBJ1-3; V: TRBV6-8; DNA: TGTGCCAGCAGTTACTCGATATCGGCGACAAGAACTTTCTCTGGAAACACCATATATTTT; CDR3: CASSYSISATRTFSGNTIYF
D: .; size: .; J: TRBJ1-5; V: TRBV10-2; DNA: TGCGCCAGCTCTTCTGACAGGTTACATAGCAATCAGCCCCAGCATTTT; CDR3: CASSSDRLHSNQPQHF
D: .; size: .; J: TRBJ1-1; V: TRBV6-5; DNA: TGTGCCAGCAGGGGCATGAACACTGAAGCTTTCTTT; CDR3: CASRGMNTEAFF
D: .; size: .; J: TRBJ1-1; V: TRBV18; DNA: TGTGCCAGCTTAGCCTCAGGGGACACTGAAGCTTTCTTT; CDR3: CASLASGDTEAFF
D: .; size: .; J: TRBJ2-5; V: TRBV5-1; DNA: TGCGCCAGCAGCCAGATGCAAGAGACCCAGTACTTC; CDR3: CASSQMQETQYF
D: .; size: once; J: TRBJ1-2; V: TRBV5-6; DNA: TGTGCCAGCAGCAAGACAGGAGTTAACTATGGCTACACCTTC; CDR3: CASSKTGVNYGYTF
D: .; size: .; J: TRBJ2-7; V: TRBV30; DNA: TGTGCCTGGAGTGTACTGGGCGCGGGGCAGTACTTC; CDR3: CAWSVLGAGQYF
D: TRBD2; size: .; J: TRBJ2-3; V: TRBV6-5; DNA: TGTGCCAGCAGCCCACGGGGGGACACAGATACGCAGTATTTT; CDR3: CASSPRGDTDTQYF
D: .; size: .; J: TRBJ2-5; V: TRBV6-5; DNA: TGTGCCAGCAGTCCCCGGCTAGTTGGCCAAGAGACCCAGTACTTC; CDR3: CASSPRLVGQETQYF
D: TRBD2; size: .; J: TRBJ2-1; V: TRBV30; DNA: TGTGCCTGGAGTGGACTAGCGGGGAGGCTTGCGAATGAGCAGTTCTTC; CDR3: CAWSGLAGRLANEQFF
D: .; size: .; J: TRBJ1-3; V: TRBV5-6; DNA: TGTGCCAGCAGCCTAACGGCAGGGGCTAGAAACACCATATATTTT; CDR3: CASSLTAGARNTIYF
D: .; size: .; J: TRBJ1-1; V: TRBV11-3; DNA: TGTGCCAGCAGCTTAGGGCAGGGTGGCACTGAAGCTTTCTTT; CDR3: CASSLGQGGTEAFF
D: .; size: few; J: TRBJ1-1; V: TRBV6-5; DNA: TGTGCCAGCAGTCCGGGGGGGACAATGAACACTGAAGCTTTCTTT; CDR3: CASSPGGTMNTEAFF
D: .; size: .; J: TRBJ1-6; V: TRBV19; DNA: TGTGCCAGCCGAGGCGGGGAATCCTATAATTCACCCCTCCACTTT; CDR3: CASRGGESYNSPLHF
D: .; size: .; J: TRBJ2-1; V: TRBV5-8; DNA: TGTGCCAGCAGCTTACAGGGTACGCAGTTCTTC; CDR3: CASSLQGTQFF
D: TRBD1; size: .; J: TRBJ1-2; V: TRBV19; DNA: TGTGCCAGTAACCACGGGGACAGGGACTATGGCTACACCTTC; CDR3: CASNHGDRDYGYTF
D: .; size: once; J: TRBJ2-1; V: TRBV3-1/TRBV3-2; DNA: TGTGCCAGCAGCCCAAGCGTACTAGACCTAGTGGGTGAGCAGTTCTTC; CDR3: CASSPSVLDLVGEQFF